This T cell receptor beta chain was observed in a study of control samples from healthy donors and cancer patients. TCRdb keeps only in-frame clones here, not all; method: immunoSEQ multiplex PCR. The top ten hold around 21% of the sample, which has approximately 90,000 clones, more than 75% seen once. Germline CDR1 and CDR2: LGHDT and YNNKEL (reference sequence). Trimming cost V 2 bases and J 7 bases, with 9 bases left between them. The CDR3 sequence is 13 residues long. This sequence originates from a man between 25 and 39 years old in good health. The chain carries TRBV3-1 (or the pseudogene TRBV3-2) and TRBJ1-5, with a tentative D call TRBD1 (5 bases). Sequencing was done on a sample of blood. CDR3 nucleotides: TGTGCCAGCAGCCAAATGGGGGACCAGCCCCAGCATTTT. This gives the protein CASSQMGDQPQHF.